This TCR beta chain stems from a study of shared clonotypes between healthy human individuals. Study overall: CD4 naive and CD4 memory each took three plates per donor, while CD8 naive took two and CD8 memory one.

The V end was cut by 3 bases, the J end by 5 bases, with 20 bases between. Germline V CDR1 and CDR2: SGDLS, YYNGEE. This CDR3 spans 16 amino acids. General observations from the study: Against clonotypes common to all four donors, non-shared ones had lower generation probabilities. Clonotype sharing among donors was thought likely to change with sequencing depth. Larger estimated richness was generally recorded for naive subsets relative to memory subsets.

To note about this clone: As yet, its antigen is unknown.

Assay: immunoSEQ multiplex PCR; the TCRdb copy retains only in-frame clones and omits some. The sample holds under 150,000 clones, more than 65% seen once. The TCR was taken from a woman under 40 in good health. This chain connects TRBV9 to TRBJ2-5; weak D call: TRBD1 (6 bases). Sequenced: memory CD8+ T cells sorted from blood. Subset given: CD45RO+ cells pooled with CCR7-negative TemRA cells. The CDR3: CASSEGVPTSRETQYF. CDR3 coding DNA: TGTGCCAGCAGCGAGGGGGTCCCTACTAGTCGCGAGACCCAGTACTTC.